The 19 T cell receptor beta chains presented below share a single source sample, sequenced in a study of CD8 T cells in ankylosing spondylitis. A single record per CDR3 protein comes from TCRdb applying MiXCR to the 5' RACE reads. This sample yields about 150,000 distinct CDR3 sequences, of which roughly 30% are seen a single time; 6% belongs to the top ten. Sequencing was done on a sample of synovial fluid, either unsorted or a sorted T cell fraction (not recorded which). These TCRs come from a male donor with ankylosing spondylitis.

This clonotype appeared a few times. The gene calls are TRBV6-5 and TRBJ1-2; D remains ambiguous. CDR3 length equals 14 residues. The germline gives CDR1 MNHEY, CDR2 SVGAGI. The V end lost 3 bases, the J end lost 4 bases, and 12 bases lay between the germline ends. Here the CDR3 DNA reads TGTGCCAGCAGTTATGACGGTTTTCTCTATGGCTACACCTTC. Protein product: CASSYDGFLYGYTF.

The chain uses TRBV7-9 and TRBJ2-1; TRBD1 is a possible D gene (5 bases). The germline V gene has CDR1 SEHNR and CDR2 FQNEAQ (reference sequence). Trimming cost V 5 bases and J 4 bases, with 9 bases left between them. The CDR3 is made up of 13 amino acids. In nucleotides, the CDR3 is TGTGCCAGCAGCCTTAGACAGTACAATGAGCAGTTCTTC. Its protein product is CASSLRQYNEQFF.

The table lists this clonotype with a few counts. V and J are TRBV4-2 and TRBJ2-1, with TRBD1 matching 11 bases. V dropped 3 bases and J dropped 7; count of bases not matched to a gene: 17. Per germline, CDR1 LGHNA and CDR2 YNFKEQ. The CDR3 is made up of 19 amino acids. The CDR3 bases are TGTGCCAGCAGCCATCAACCGGGACAGGGGGTTACTAGGTCGAATGAGCAGTTCTTC. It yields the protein CASSHQPGQGVTRSNEQFF.

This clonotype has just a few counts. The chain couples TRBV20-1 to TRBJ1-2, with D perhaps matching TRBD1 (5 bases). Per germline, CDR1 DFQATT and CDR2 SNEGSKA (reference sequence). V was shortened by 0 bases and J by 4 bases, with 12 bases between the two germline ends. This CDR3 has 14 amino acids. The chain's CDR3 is CSARDGRASYGYTF. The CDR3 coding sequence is TGCAGTGCTAGAGATGGCAGGGCGTCCTATGGCTACACCTTC.

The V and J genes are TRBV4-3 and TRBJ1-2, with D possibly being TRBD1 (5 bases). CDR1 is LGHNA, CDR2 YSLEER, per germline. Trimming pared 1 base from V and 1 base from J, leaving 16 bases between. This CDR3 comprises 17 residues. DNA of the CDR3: TGCGCCAGCAGCCAAGGTTATGGGACCGAGCTTAACTATGGCTACACCTTC. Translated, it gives CASSQGYGTELNYGYTF.

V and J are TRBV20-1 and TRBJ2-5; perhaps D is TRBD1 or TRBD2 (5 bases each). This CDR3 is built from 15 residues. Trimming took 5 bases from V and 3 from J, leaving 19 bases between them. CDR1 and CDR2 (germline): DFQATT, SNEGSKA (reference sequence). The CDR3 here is CSAGTSGRQKETQYF. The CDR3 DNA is TGCAGTGCTGGAACCTCGGGACGGCAAAAAGAGACCCAGTACTTC.

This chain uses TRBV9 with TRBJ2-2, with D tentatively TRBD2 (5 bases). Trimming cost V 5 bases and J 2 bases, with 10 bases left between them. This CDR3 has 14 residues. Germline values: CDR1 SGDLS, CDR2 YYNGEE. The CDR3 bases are TGTGCCAGCAGGCGGGCAGGCAACACCGGGGAGCTGTTTTTT. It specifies CASRRAGNTGELFF.

CDR3 sequence (DNA): TGTGCCACCAGCAGATCCCGGGGCTCAAATGGCTACACCTTC. It translates to CATSRSRGSNGYTF. The chain employs TRBV15 and TRBJ1-2; D might be TRBD1 (5 bases). CDR3 length: 14 residues. V was pared by 2 bases and J by 6 bases, with 13 bases between. CDR1 is LNHNV and CDR2 is YYDKDF in the germline V gene (reference sequence).

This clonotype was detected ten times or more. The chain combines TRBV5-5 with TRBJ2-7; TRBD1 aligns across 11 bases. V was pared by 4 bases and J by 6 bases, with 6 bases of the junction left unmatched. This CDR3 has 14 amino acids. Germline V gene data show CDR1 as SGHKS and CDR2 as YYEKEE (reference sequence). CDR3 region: CASSPGTGGLEQYF. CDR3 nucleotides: TGTGCCAGCAGCCCCGGGACAGGGGGTCTCGAGCAGTACTTC.

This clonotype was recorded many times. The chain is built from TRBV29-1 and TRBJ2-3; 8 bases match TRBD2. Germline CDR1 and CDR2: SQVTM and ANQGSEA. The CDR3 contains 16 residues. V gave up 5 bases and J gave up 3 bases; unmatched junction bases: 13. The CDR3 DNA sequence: TGCAGCGTTCCCAACCCTCAGCGGGAGTTGACAGATACGCAGTATTTT. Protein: CSVPNPQRELTDTQYF.

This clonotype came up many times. CDR3: CSAVNPSGGLTDTQYF. The CDR3 DNA sequence: TGCAGTGCCGTCAACCCTAGCGGAGGACTCACAGATACGCAGTATTTT. This chain links TRBV20-1 with TRBJ2-3, with 7 nucleotides matching TRBD2. This CDR3 contains 16 residues. Germline assignment: CDR1 DFQATT and CDR2 SNEGSKA (reference sequence). Germline trimming cut 6 bases from V and 2 bases from J; bases unmatched to any gene: 14.

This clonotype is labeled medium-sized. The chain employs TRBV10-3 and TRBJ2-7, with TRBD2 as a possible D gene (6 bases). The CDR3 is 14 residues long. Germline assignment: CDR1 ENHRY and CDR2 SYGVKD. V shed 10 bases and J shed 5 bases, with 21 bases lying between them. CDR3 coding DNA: TGTGCCACCAAAACCGCGACGGGAGTGAACGAGCAGTACTTC. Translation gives CATKTATGVNEQYF.

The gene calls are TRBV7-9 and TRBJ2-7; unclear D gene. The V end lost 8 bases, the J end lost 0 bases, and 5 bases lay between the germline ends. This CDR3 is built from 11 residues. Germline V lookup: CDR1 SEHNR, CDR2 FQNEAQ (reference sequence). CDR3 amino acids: CASALSYEQYF. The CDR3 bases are TGTGCCAGCGCCCTCTCCTACGAGCAGTACTTC.

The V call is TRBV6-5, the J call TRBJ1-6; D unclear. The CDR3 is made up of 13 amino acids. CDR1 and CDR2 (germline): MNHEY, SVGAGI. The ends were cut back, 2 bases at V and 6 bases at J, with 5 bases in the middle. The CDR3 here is CASSYQFNSPLHF. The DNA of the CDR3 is TGTGCCAGCAGTTACCAGTTTAATTCACCCCTCCACTTT.

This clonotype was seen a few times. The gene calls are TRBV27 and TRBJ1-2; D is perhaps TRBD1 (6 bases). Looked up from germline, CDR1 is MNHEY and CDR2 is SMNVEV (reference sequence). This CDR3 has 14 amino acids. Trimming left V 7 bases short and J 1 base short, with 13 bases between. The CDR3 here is CASKFLQGNYGYTF. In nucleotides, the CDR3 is TGTGCCAGCAAGTTCCTACAGGGTAACTATGGCTACACCTTC.

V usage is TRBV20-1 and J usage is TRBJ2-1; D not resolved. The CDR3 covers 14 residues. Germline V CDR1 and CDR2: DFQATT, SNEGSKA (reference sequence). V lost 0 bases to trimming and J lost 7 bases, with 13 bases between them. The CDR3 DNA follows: TGCAGTGCTAGAGATCATGAAGGGAAGAATGAGCAGTTCTTC. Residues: CSARDHEGKNEQFF.

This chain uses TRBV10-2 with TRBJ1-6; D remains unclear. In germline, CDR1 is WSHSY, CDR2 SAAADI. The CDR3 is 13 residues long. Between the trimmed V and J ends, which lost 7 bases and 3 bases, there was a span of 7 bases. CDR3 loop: CASTSGYNSPLHF. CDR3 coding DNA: TGCGCCAGCACGAGCGGCTATAATTCACCCCTCCACTTT.

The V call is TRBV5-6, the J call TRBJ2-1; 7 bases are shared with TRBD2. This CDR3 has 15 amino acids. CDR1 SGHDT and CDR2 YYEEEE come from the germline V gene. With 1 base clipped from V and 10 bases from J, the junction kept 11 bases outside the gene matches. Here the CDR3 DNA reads TGTGCCAGCAGCTTGTGGCGGGAGCCCGCTTTCGAGCAGTTCTTC. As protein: CASSLWREPAFEQFF.

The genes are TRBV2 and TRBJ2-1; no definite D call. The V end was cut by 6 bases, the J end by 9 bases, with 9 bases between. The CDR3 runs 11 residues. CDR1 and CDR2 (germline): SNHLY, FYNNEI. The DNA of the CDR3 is TGTGCCAGCAGGACATTGGGTGAGCAGTTCTTC. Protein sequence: CASRTLGEQFF.